Listed below are T cell receptor beta chains from one sample, sequenced in a study of Graves' ophthalmopathy and Graves' hyperthyroidism. In TCRdb, the multiplex PCR reads were re-called with MiXCR into one record per CDR3 protein. The sample lists about 220,000 distinct CDR3 sequences, about 22% occurring once. The sequencing input was peripheral blood. These receptors came from a woman aged 45-65 years with Graves' ophthalmopathy. Both conserved end residues are part of each CDR3. A D gene is named only where the DNA matches it firmly. Clone size appears in some rows only: once, few, many, or a class for an expanded clone.

>TRBJ1-2|NA|TRBD1|TRBV12-3/TRBV12-4|13
CASSLTGSGGYTF
TGTGCCAGCAGTCTGACAGGGAGTGGTGGCTACACCTTC
>TRBJ2-2|few|TRBD1|TRBV19|15
CASSTRDRVTGELFF
TGTGCCAGTAGTACTCGGGACAGGGTCACCGGGGAGCTGTTTTTT
>TRBJ2-5|many|TRBD1|TRBV29-1|10
CSIESGGQYF
TGCAGCATTGAATCAGGGGGTCAGTACTTC
>TRBJ1-5|many|NA|TRBV6-2/TRBV6-3|14
CASSQTGSNQPQHF
TGTGCCAGCAGCCAAACAGGAAGCAATCAGCCCCAGCATTTT
>TRBJ2-7|many|TRBD2|TRBV15|17
CATSSAWDRGRRNEQYF
TGTGCCACCAGCAGTGCCTGGGATCGCGGGAGGAGGAACGAGCAGTACTTC
>TRBJ2-6|few|NA|TRBV28|16
CASIGPYSSGANVLTF
TGTGCCAGCATAGGACCGTACTCCTCTGGGGCCAACGTCCTGACTTTC
>TRBJ2-7|many|NA|TRBV2|13
CASVGEPSYEQYF
TGTGCCAGCGTGGGGGAACCCTCCTACGAGCAGTACTTC
>TRBJ2-2|many|TRBD2|TRBV6-2/TRBV6-3|16
CASRPLAGKNTGELFF
TGTGCCAGCAGGCCTCTAGCGGGCAAGAACACCGGGGAGCTGTTTTTT
>TRBJ2-2|many|NA|TRBV7-3|14
CASSFGQNTGELFF
TGTGCCAGCAGCTTCGGACAGAACACCGGGGAGCTGTTTTTT
>TRBJ1-1|once|NA|TRBV7-3|14
CASSALGGHTEAFF
TGTGCCAGCAGCGCCCTAGGGGGGCACACTGAAGCTTTCTTT
>TRBJ2-7|many|TRBD2|TRBV6-1|15
CASRDWTSGRGEQYF
TGTGCCAGCAGAGATTGGACTAGCGGGAGGGGTGAGCAGTACTTC
>TRBJ2-2|many|NA|TRBV10-1|20
CASSEKDLYRTESNTGELFF
TGCGCCAGCAGTGAAAAAGACCTTTACCGGACGGAGTCGAACACCGGGGAGCTGTTTTTT
>TRBJ2-3|many|NA|TRBV2|14
CASSRDTVTDTQYF
TGTGCCAGCAGTAGGGACACAGTCACAGATACGCAGTATTTT
>TRBJ2-7|NA|NA|TRBV30|12
CAWSPDVHEQCF
TGTGCCTGGAGTCCGGACGTGCACGAGCAGTGCTTC
>TRBJ1-5|many|NA|TRBV2|14
CASSEHGRNQPQHF
TGTGCCAGCAGTGAACACGGGAGGAATCAGCCCCAGCATTTT
>TRBJ1-2|many|NA|TRBV30|13
CAWGGRFNYGYTF
TGTGCCTGGGGCGGGCGTTTTAACTATGGCTACACCTTC
>TRBJ2-6|many|NA|TRBV12-3/TRBV12-4|19
CASSLKGSKRSSGANVLTF
TGTGCCAGCAGTTTAAAGGGAAGTAAGAGGAGCTCTGGGGCCAACGTCCTGACTTTC
>TRBJ2-7|few|NA|TRBV20-1|14
CSASHTPNYYEQCF
TGCAGTGCTAGCCATACCCCTAACTACTACGAGCAGTGCTTC
>TRBJ1-6|many|TRBD1|TRBV6-2/TRBV6-3|18
CASSYPSGTGGRFSPLHF
TGTGCCAGCAGTTACCCGTCCGGGACAGGGGGAAGGTTTTCACCCCTCCACTTT
>TRBJ1-1|NA|TRBD1|TRBV20-1|14
CSARRTGLNTEAFF
TGCAGTGCTAGAAGGACAGGGCTGAACACTGAAGCTTTCTTT
>TRBJ2-4|NA|TRBD2|TRBV29-1|11
CSVSWGLATYF
TGCAGCGTCTCTTGGGGACTAGCCACTTACTTC
>TRBJ1-1|few|TRBD1|TRBV25-1|14
CASSGQGQGSAAFF
TGTGCCAGCAGTGGGCAAGGACAGGGATCCGCAGCTTTCTTT
>TRBJ1-6|many|NA|TRBV6-5|13
CASSYSESVPLHF
TGTGCCAGCAGTTACTCGGAAAGTGTGCCCCTCCACTTT
>TRBJ1-2|many|NA|TRBV18|16
CASSALAGARNYGYTF
TGTGCCAGCTCAGCCCTGGCGGGGGCTAGAAACTATGGCTACACCTTC
>TRBJ1-2|many|NA|TRBV15|14
CATSEGERSYGYTF
TGTGCCACCAGCGAGGGTGAGAGAAGCTATGGCTACACCTTC
>TRBJ1-1|many|TRBD1|TRBV28|15
CASSFRGWMNTEAFF
TGTGCCAGCAGTTTCAGGGGGTGGATGAACACTGAAGCTTTCTTT
>TRBJ1-5|NA|TRBD1|TRBV12-3/TRBV12-4|15
CASSLADRNNQPQHF
TGTGCCAGCAGTTTAGCGGACAGGAACAATCAGCCCCAGCATTTT
>TRBJ2-2|many|NA|TRBV2|15
CASFLGLVDTGELFF
TGTGCCAGCTTCTTAGGATTGGTTGACACCGGGGAGCTGTTTTTT
>TRBJ1-1|many|TRBD1|TRBV6-1|13
CATYRGLNTEAFF
TGTGCCACCTACAGGGGGTTGAACACTGAAGCTTTCTTT
>TRBJ1-1|NA|NA|TRBV13|14
CASSRGAGNTEAFF
TGTGCCAGCAGCAGGGGGGCAGGGAACACTGAAGCTTTCTTT
>TRBJ1-2|many|NA|TRBV20-1|11
CSARGGSGYTF
TGCAGTGCTAGAGGAGGTAGCGGCTACACCTTC
>TRBJ2-7|few|NA|TRBV9|13
CASSVGLTGEQYF
TGTGCCAGCAGCGTAGGTCTCACTGGCGAGCAGTACTTC
>TRBJ2-7|few|NA|TRBV3-1|14
CASSQDPGSYEQYF
TGTGCCAGCAGCCAAGATCCGGGCTCCTACGAGCAGTACTTC
>TRBJ2-5|NA|NA|TRBV24-1|13
CATSDSGMKTQYF
TGTGCCACCAGTGACTCCGGGATGAAGACCCAGTACTTC
>TRBJ1-1|NA|NA|TRBV11-1|13
CASSLVGLSEAFF
TGTGCCAGCAGCTTAGTTGGATTGTCTGAAGCTTTCTTT
>TRBJ1-1|NA|NA|TRBV7-2|15
CASSLRQAGHTEAFF
TGTGCCAGCAGCTTAAGGCAAGCGGGTCACACTGAAGCTTTCTTT
>TRBJ2-5|many|TRBD2|TRBV6-5|11
CASSSGGTQYF
TGTGCCAGCAGTTCGGGGGGGACCCAGTACTTC
>TRBJ1-5|NA|NA|TRBV28|14
CAIKDTLSNQPQHF
TGTGCCATTAAGGACACTCTTAGCAATCAGCCCCAGCATTTT
>TRBJ2-2|NA|NA|TRBV7-7|16
CASSSQLGGNTGELFF
TGTGCTAGCAGCTCCCAGCTGGGGGGAAACACCGGGGAGCTGTTTTTT
>TRBJ1-3|NA|NA|TRBV7-8|15
CASSGYGFSGNTIYF
TGTGCCAGCAGCGGATATGGTTTTTCTGGAAACACCATATATTTT